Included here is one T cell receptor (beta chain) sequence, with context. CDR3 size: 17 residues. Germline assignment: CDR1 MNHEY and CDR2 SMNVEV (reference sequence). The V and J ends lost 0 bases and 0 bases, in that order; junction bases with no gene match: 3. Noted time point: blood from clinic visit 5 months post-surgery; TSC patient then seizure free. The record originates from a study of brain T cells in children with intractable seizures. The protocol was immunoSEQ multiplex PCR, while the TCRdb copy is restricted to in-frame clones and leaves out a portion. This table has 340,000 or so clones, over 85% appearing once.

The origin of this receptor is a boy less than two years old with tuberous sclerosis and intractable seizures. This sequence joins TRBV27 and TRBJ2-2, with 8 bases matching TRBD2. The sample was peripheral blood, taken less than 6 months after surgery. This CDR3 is CASSLSIGGANTGELFF. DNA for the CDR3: TGTGCCAGCAGTTTATCGATCGGGGGGGCGAACACCGGGGAGCTGTTTTTT.